This passage covers 18 T cell receptor beta chains from one sample sequenced in a study of CD8 T cells in ankylosing spondylitis. Each CDR3 protein is one row after TCRdb ran MiXCR on the 5' RACE reads. Among about 140,000 distinct CDR3 sequences listed, 7.3% were seen once. Sequenced: blood, either unsorted or a sorted T cell fraction (not recorded which). All receptors come from a female donor with ankylosing spondylitis or in good health (not recorded which).

At least ten counts were recorded for this clonotype. This rearrangement joins TRBV6-1 to TRBJ2-1; D perhaps matches TRBD1 (7 bases). Trimming removed 7 bases at V and 1 base at J, with 17 bases between. The germline gives CDR1 MNHNS, CDR2 SASEGT. The length of the CDR3 is 16 residues. CDR3 coding DNA: TGTGCCAGCACTGGCAGGGGGGACCTTTCCTACAATGAGCAGTTCTTC. Its translation: CASTGRGDLSYNEQFF.

Only a few counts were recorded for this clonotype. This may arise from a read error, as a much more abundant clone is one base away. The V gene is TRBV3-1, the J gene TRBJ2-7; no reliable D call. The CDR3 contains 12 residues. CDR1 LGHDT and CDR2 YNNKEL come from the germline V gene (reference sequence). As DNA, the CDR3 is TGTCCCAGCAGCTACTCTTTGGGCGAGCAGTACTTC. Translated, it gives CPSSYSLGEQYF.

V gene TRBV3-1 combines with J gene TRBJ2-3; perhaps D is TRBD1 or TRBD2 (5 bases each). Germline V gene lookup returns CDR1 LGHDT and CDR2 YNNKEL (reference sequence). There are 14 residues in the CDR3. V shed 4 bases and J shed 6 bases, with 14 bases lying between them. Here the CDR3 DNA reads TGTGCCAGCAGCCGCGTCAGTGGGGACGATACGCAGTATTTT. It codes for CASSRVSGDDTQYF.

This clonotype has ten or more counts. The chain is built from TRBV5-1 and TRBJ2-3; D gene unclear. The CDR3 runs 17 residues. Germline-derived CDR1 and CDR2 are SGHRS and YFSETQ. Trimming left V 0 bases short and J 0 bases short, with 14 bases between. The CDR3 DNA reads TGCGCCAGCAGCTTGGTCCGACATGGCGCTAGCACAGATACGCAGTATTTT. This gives the protein CASSLVRHGASTDTQYF.

At least ten counts were recorded for this clonotype. The chain is built from TRBV20-1 and TRBJ2-7; D is possibly TRBD1 (6 bases). V was cut by 2 bases and J by 2 bases, with 10 bases left in between. Germline V gene lookup returns CDR1 DFQATT and CDR2 SNEGSKA (reference sequence). The CDR3 has 13 residues. As DNA, the CDR3 is TGCAGTGCTAGAAAGACAGGAACCTACGAGCAGTACTTC. Translated: CSARKTGTYEQYF.

The sample holds many counts of this clonotype. The chain employs TRBV5-1 and TRBJ2-3, with D possibly being TRBD1 or TRBD2 (6 bases each). CDR1 is SGHRS, CDR2 YFSETQ, per germline. CDR3 size: 17 residues. V dropped 4 bases and J dropped 0 bases, with 18 bases sitting between them. CDR3 nucleotide sequence: TGCGCCAGCAGCCCCGATCTCCGGGGGCCGAGCACAGATACGCAGTATTTT. It is translated as CASSPDLRGPSTDTQYF.

This clonotype was found many times. V is TRBV6-2 or TRBV6-3 and J is TRBJ2-3; D is uncertain. The CDR3 sequence is 13 residues long. The germline V gene encodes CDR1 MNHEY and CDR2 SVGEGT. The V end was cut by 6 bases, the J end by 4 bases, with 11 bases between. The DNA for the CDR3 is TGTGCCAGCAGACAATCGGGTTCAGATACGCAGTATTTT. Its protein product is CASRQSGSDTQYF.

This clonotype was detected many times. The rearrangement joins TRBV6-1 to TRBJ1-5, with TRBD1 identical over 11 bases. The germline V gene has CDR1 MNHNS and CDR2 SASEGT. The CDR3 is 15 residues long. V dropped 5 bases and J dropped 6; count of bases not matched to a gene: 6. CDR3 in DNA: TGTGCCAGCAGTAAGGACAGGGGGCTGGGTCAGCCCCAGCATTTT. This encodes CASSKDRGLGQPQHF.

The chain is built from TRBV6-1 and TRBJ2-4; D unclear. V lost 5 bases and J 5 bases, leaving 13 bases between the germline ends. Germline V gene sequence: CDR1 MNHNS, CDR2 SASEGT. CDR3 length: 14 residues. The CDR3 DNA reads as TGTGCCAGCAGTCCTCGGTGGGCCCAAAACATTCAGTACTTC. Translating it yields CASSPRWAQNIQYF.

This clonotype has ten or more counts. The rearrangement uses TRBV14 and TRBJ2-1, with a weak D call TRBD1 (5 bases). The germline V and J ends were trimmed by 0 bases and 8 bases, with 23 bases remaining between them. The CDR3 sequence is 18 residues long. Germline V gene lookup returns CDR1 SGHDN and CDR2 FVKESK. The CDR3 is CASSQERVPAPGSHEQFF. CDR3 bases: TGTGCCAGCAGCCAAGAAAGGGTACCGGCTCCAGGGTCCCATGAGCAGTTCTTC.

This clonotype has ten or more counts. The chain couples TRBV20-1 to TRBJ1-1; no definite D call. Looked up from germline, CDR1 is DFQATT and CDR2 is SNEGSKA (reference sequence). The CDR3 consists of 12 residues. The CDR3 sequence: CSSTGFDTEAFF. Here the CDR3 DNA reads TGCAGCAGTACGGGCTTTGACACTGAAGCTTTCTTT.

This clonotype has a handful of counts. The rearrangement uses TRBV6-1 and TRBJ1-1; D gene ambiguous. Germline CDR1 is MNHNS and CDR2 is SASEGT. The CDR3 is made up of 13 amino acids. V lost 5 bases, J lost 1 base, and 8 bases lay in between. CDR3 DNA sequence: TGTGCCAGCAGTATCCACGGGAACACTGAAGCTTTCTTT. Translation gives CASSIHGNTEAFF.

The gene calls are TRBV29-1 and TRBJ1-1; 11 nucleotides align to TRBD1. The CDR3 extends over 12 amino acids. Germline V CDR1 and CDR2: SQVTM, ANQGSEA. The V segment lost 6 bases and the J segment 7 bases; nucleotides outside the gene matches: 4. This CDR3 is CSVGQGAGEAFF. In DNA form, the CDR3 reads TGCAGCGTCGGACAGGGGGCCGGTGAAGCTTTCTTT. Drawing the rest from reference TRBV29-1 and TRBJ1-1, the complete variable domain is SAVISQKPSRDICQRGTSLTIQCQVDSQVTMMFWYRQQPGQSLTLIATANQGSEATYESGFVIDKFPISRPNLTFSTLTVSNMSPEDSSIYLCSVGQGAGEAFFGQGTRLTVV.

This clonotype was recorded many times. J is TRBJ2-1 and V is TRBV7-6; 7 bases are a match to TRBD2. V trimming: 5 bases; J trimming: 5 bases; junction bases outside the gene matches: 21. Germline-derived CDR1 and CDR2 are SGHVS and FNYEAQ. This CDR3 is 19 amino acids long. This CDR3 reads CASSAWGRLAVITNNEQFF. The CDR3, as DNA: TGTGCCAGCAGCGCATGGGGAAGACTAGCCGTTATAACAAACAATGAGCAGTTCTTC.

This clonotype was found many times. This CDR3 is CASSQEGASNQPQHF. The CDR3 coding sequence is TGCGCCAGCTCCCAGGAGGGGGCGAGCAATCAGCCCCAGCATTTT. The rearrangement uses TRBV5-1 and TRBJ1-5, with 7 bases that match TRBD1. Germline V gene sequence: CDR1 SGHRS, CDR2 YFSETQ. Trimming cost V 7 bases and J 1 base; bases outside gene matches: 8. The CDR3 runs to 15 residues.

This clonotype was seen many times. This rearrangement joins TRBV5-1 to TRBJ2-7; no reliable D call. The CDR3 is 13 residues long. V was shortened by 0 bases and J by 6 bases, with 10 bases between the two germline ends. Germline CDR1 reads SGHRS; CDR2 reads YFSETQ. This CDR3 is CASSLESFGEQYF. Here the CDR3 DNA reads TGCGCCAGCAGCTTGGAAAGTTTCGGCGAGCAGTACTTC.

This clonotype was counted ten times or more. CDR3 sequence reads: CASSLTGRVVTGELFF. The CDR3 bases are TGCGCCAGCAGCTTGACAGGGAGAGTAGTAACCGGGGAGCTGTTTTTT. The chain couples TRBV5-1 to TRBJ2-2; tentatively, D is TRBD1 (6 bases). Germline V lookup: CDR1 SGHRS, CDR2 YFSETQ. This CDR3 has 16 amino acids. The germline V and J ends were trimmed by 1 base and 5 bases, with 15 bases remaining between them.

Many counts were recorded for this clonotype. The chain combines TRBV27 with TRBJ2-1; 11 bases are shared with TRBD2. Trimming at V came to 6 bases and at J to 4 bases, leaving 2 bases not matched to a gene. CDR1 MNHEY and CDR2 SMNVEV come from the germline V gene (reference sequence). The length of the CDR3 is 14 residues. The CDR3 nucleotides are TGTGCCAGCAGGACTAGCGGGATATACAATGAGCAGTTCTTC. Translation gives CASRTSGIYNEQFF.